This T cell receptor beta chain derives from a study of blood T cell repertoires in COVID-19. This CDR3 contains 17 residues. CDR1 is SGHRS, CDR2 YFSETQ, per germline. The ends lost 4 bases at V and 0 bases at J; junction bases unmatched: 8. Using immunoSEQ multiplex PCR, the repertoire was profiled, and TCRdb retains in-frame clones only, with some absent. The top ten clones hold less than 20% of a sample with 90,000 to 140,000 clones, approximately 76% of them seen once. This rearrangement joins TRBV5-1 to TRBJ2-2, with 8 bases lining up with TRBD2. The material sequenced was peripheral blood. The receptor's source is a woman aged 70-85 years with acute or convalescent COVID-19. Here the CDR3 DNA reads TGCGCCAGCAGCCCCCGGGAGGGAGTTGCGAACACCGGGGAGCTGTTTTTT. It encodes CASSPREGVANTGELFF.